One and the same sample provided the 28 T cell receptor beta chains below, sequenced in a study of low-dose radiotherapy and immunotherapy resistance in tumors. Gene-specific TRAV and TRBV primers were used for first-strand cDNA, covering alpha and beta chains. Both a constant-region primer and a V-primer adapter served to amplify TCRs across 15 to 25 PCR cycles. One entry per CDR3 protein, called by TCRdb with MiXCR from the reads. The sample gives approximately 30,000 distinct CDR3 sequences, around 47% of which show up once; approximately 5.9% is in the top ten. As for time point: after trial treatment. Described treatment: LDRT plus nivolumab, ipilimumab, low-dose cyclophosphamide and aspirin (RACIN trial). The sequencing here drew on PBMCs, taken after low-dose radiotherapy plus immunotherapy. All receptors come from a male donor with gallbladder cancer.

The J gene is TRBJ2-1, the V gene TRBV5-6; 14 nucleotides line up with TRBD2. Germline CDR1 is SGHDT and CDR2 is YYEEEE. After removal of 4 bases from V and 5 bases from J, the junction contained 8 bases not matched to a gene. The CDR3 is made up of 17 amino acids. In nucleotides, the CDR3 is TGTGCCAGCAGCGTATCCCCGGGACTAGCGGGGGACAATGAGCAGTTCTTC. Residues: CASSVSPGLAGDNEQFF. Filled out from reference TRBV5-6 and TRBJ2-1, the complete variable domain reads DAGVTQSPTHLIKTRGQQVTLRCSPKSGHDTVSWYQQALGQGPQFIFQYYEEEERQRGNFPDRFSGHQFPNYSSELNVNALLLGDSALYLCASSVSPGLAGDNEQFFGPGTRLTVL.

At least ten counts were recorded for this clonotype. The chain recombines TRBV20-1 with TRBJ2-2; D tentatively fits TRBD1 or TRBD2 (5 bases each). CDR1 is DFQATT and CDR2 is SNEGSKA in the germline V gene (reference sequence). Deletions cut 3 bases from V and 4 bases from J, with 18 bases between. The CDR3 runs to 16 residues. The CDR3 nucleotides read TGCAGTGCTAGGGGAAGGGGCAGGGCGGGCACCGGGGAGCTGTTTTTT. It yields the protein CSARGRGRAGTGELFF.

The gene calls are TRBV6-2 or TRBV6-3 and TRBJ2-1; D is perhaps TRBD1 or TRBD2 (5 bases each). Trimming stripped 6 bases from V and 6 bases from J, with 21 bases between. CDR3 size: 16 residues. CDR1 is MNHEY and CDR2 is SVGEGT in the germline V gene. The CDR3 loop is CASSMGVGVASNEQFF. DNA for the CDR3: TGTGCCAGCAGCATGGGGGTAGGGGTAGCGAGCAATGAGCAGTTCTTC.

This chain uses TRBV9 with TRBJ2-3, with D perhaps TRBD2 (5 bases). There are 12 residues in the CDR3. V was shortened by 4 bases and J by 4 bases, with 7 bases between the two germline ends. Germline loops: CDR1 SGDLS, CDR2 YYNGEE. CDR3 loop: CASSRSADTQYF. In DNA, the CDR3 is TGTGCCAGCAGCCGTAGCGCAGATACGCAGTATTTT.

In this sample, this clonotype turned up many times. J is TRBJ2-3 and V is TRBV5-1; the match to TRBD2 covers 8 bases. Germline lookup yields CDR1 SGHRS and CDR2 YFSETQ. The CDR3 loop spans 16 amino acids. The V segment lost 3 bases and the J segment 2 bases; nucleotides outside the gene matches: 8. The CDR3 sequence is CASSSTIAGTTDTQYF. The DNA for the CDR3 is TGCGCCAGCAGCTCGACCATAGCGGGGACCACAGATACGCAGTATTTT.

Many counts were recorded for this clonotype. The chain joins TRBV19 to TRBJ2-1; 7 bases are shared with TRBD2. This CDR3 contains 14 residues. V was clipped by 1 base and J by 6 bases; unmatched bases: 3. Germline V gene lookup returns CDR1 LNHDA and CDR2 SQIVND (reference sequence). For the CDR3, the DNA is TGTGCCAGTAGTATAGTGGCGGGGGTCAATGAGCAGTTCTTC. Protein product: CASSIVAGVNEQFF.

This clonotype was seen many times. The V and J genes are TRBV23-1 and TRBJ1-5; D is ambiguous. TRBV23-1 is noted as an ORF with a role that remains uncertain. The length of the CDR3 is 16 residues. V lost 3 bases, J lost 6 bases, and 18 bases lay in between. CDR3 sequence reads: CASSQHPDRGVQPQHF. The CDR3 nucleotides are TGCGCCAGCAGTCAGCATCCCGACCGTGGTGTTCAGCCCCAGCATTTT.

By its share, this clonotype is medium-sized. This sequence joins TRBV7-8 and TRBJ2-2, with a weak D call TRBD1 (6 bases). The CDR3 is made up of 15 amino acids. V lost 5 bases and J lost 0, with 10 bases in between. The germline CDR1 and CDR2 sequences are SGHVS and FQNEAQ. CDR3 protein: CASSNRVSNTGELFF. CDR3 nucleotides: TGTGCCAGCAGCAACAGGGTTTCGAACACCGGGGAGCTGTTTTTT.

The rearrangement links TRBV6-2 or TRBV6-3 to TRBJ2-2; 10 bases fit TRBD1. Trimming took 5 bases from V and 0 from J; bases not matched to a gene: 6. The CDR3 consists of 17 residues. The V gene's germline CDR1 is MNHEY and CDR2 SVGEGT. The DNA of the CDR3 is TGTGCCAGCAGTCCCGGGGGACAGGGGTCGAACACCGGGGAGCTGTTTTTT. Amino acid sequence: CASSPGGQGSNTGELFF.

This clonotype has ten or more counts. The V and J genes are TRBV28 and TRBJ2-7; D remains ambiguous. Germline CDR1 and CDR2: MDHEN and SYDVKM. V lost 7 bases, J lost 7 bases, and 17 bases lay in between. This CDR3 is built from 13 residues. Here the CDR3 reads CASMGRPPREQYF. In DNA form, the CDR3 reads TGTGCCAGCATGGGCAGGCCCCCCCGGGAGCAGTACTTC.

V gene TRBV12-3 or TRBV12-4 combines with J gene TRBJ2-7; no firm D call. Trimming left V 1 base short and J 1 base short, with 23 bases between. The CDR3 totals 19 residues. The CDR3: CASSLGPPRGLATSYEQYF. CDR3 DNA sequence: TGTGCCAGCAGTTTAGGGCCCCCTCGTGGTCTTGCTACTTCCTACGAGCAGTACTTC.

The chain carries TRBV7-3 and TRBJ2-6; D possibly matches TRBD1 or TRBD2 (5 bases each). This CDR3 contains 16 residues. The V end lost 3 bases, the J end lost 1 base, and 10 bases lay between the germline ends. Per the germline V gene, CDR1 is SGHTA and CDR2 is FQGTGA. CDR3 sequence reads: CASSLVGGSGANVLTF. DNA of the CDR3: TGTGCCAGCAGCTTGGTTGGGGGATCTGGGGCCAACGTCCTGACTTTC. The entire variable domain, with the rest obtained from reference TRBV7-3 and TRBJ2-6, is as follows: GAGVSQTPSNKVTEKGKYVELRCDPISGHTALYWYRQSLGQGPEFLIYFQGTGAADDSGLPNDRFFAVRPEGSVSTLKIQRTERGDSAVYLCASSLVGGSGANVLTFGAGSRLTVL.

This clonotype is termed medium-sized. The rearrangement links TRBV7-6 to TRBJ1-6; 9 bases are shared with TRBD1. CDR1 is SGHVS and CDR2 is FNYEAQ in the germline V gene. CDR3 length: 15 amino acids. Germline trimming cut 2 bases from V and 8 bases from J; bases unmatched to any gene: 4. Here the CDR3 reads CASSLMRQGDSPLHF. The CDR3 nucleotides are TGTGCCAGCAGCTTAATGAGACAGGGGGATTCACCCCTCCACTTT.

This clonotype occurred a few times. A far larger clone is a single base away, which makes a read error likely. The chain joins TRBV3-1 to TRBJ2-7; 9 bases are shared with TRBD2. This CDR3 is built from 16 residues. CDR1 is LGHDT and CDR2 is YNNKEL in the germline V gene (reference sequence). V lost 3 bases, J lost 7 bases, and 13 bases stayed unmatched. This CDR3 reads CASSHLAAGGRNEQYF. In DNA form, the CDR3 reads TGTGCCAGCAGCCATCTGGCAGCGGGGGGACGGAATGAGCAGTACTTC.

This clonotype was counted at least ten times. The chain couples TRBV29-1 to TRBJ2-7; TRBD2 might be the D (5 bases). V shed 4 bases and J shed 0 bases, with 13 bases lying between them. This CDR3 contains 14 residues. Germline CDR1 is SQVTM and CDR2 is ANQGSEA. The CDR3 protein is CSVAERTSSYEQYF. The CDR3 bases are TGCAGCGTTGCTGAGCGGACCAGCTCCTACGAGCAGTACTTC.

This clonotype was seen more than once but under ten times. It differs at one base from a far larger clone, so likely a read error. V and J are TRBV9 and TRBJ2-1; D tentatively fits TRBD1 or TRBD2 (6 bases each). CDR1 is SGDLS and CDR2 is YYNGEE in the germline V gene. The CDR3 totals 15 residues. V gave up 0 bases and J gave up 10 bases, with 17 bases separating them. CDR3 nucleotides: TGTGCCAGCAGCGTAGGAGGGGGGACTGACTACGAGCAGTTCTTC. It specifies CASSVGGGTDYEQFF.

This clonotype showed up just once. A far more abundant clone sits one base away, making this likely a read error. V gene TRBV2 combines with J gene TRBJ2-7; D tentatively reads TRBD1 or TRBD2 (5 bases each). Trimming cost V 5 bases and J 0 bases, with 14 bases left between them. The CDR3 consists of 15 residues. Germline CDR1 and CDR2: SNHLY and FYNNEI. The CDR3 loop is CASSCSGTVSYEQYF. In DNA form, the CDR3 reads TGTGCCAGCAGTTGTTCCGGGACGGTCTCCTACGAGCAGTACTTC.

The chain couples TRBV20-1 to TRBJ2-2; perhaps TRBD1 as D (5 bases). This CDR3 comprises 14 residues. Trimming stripped 3 bases from V and 7 bases from J, with 15 bases between. Germline CDR1 reads DFQATT; CDR2 reads SNEGSKA (reference sequence). The CDR3 is CSASFGPQGGELFF. CDR3 in DNA: TGCAGTGCTAGTTTCGGACCTCAGGGCGGGGAGCTGTTTTTT.

Within the sample, this clonotype is medium-sized. The gene calls are TRBV18 and TRBJ1-5; D uncertain. The V gene's germline CDR1 is KGHSH and CDR2 LQKENI. V lost 5 bases to trimming and J lost 0 bases, with 14 bases between them. CDR3 size: 16 residues. The CDR3 loop is CASSASSYNSNQPQHF. The CDR3 DNA follows: TGTGCCAGCTCAGCCAGCTCGTACAATAGCAATCAGCCCCAGCATTTT.

The chain couples TRBV20-1 to TRBJ2-3; 9 bases are a match to TRBD1. The V gene end was trimmed by 4 bases and the J gene end by 4 bases; junction bases not matched to a gene: 15. In germline, CDR1 is DFQATT, CDR2 SNEGSKA (reference sequence). The length of the CDR3 is 17 residues. DNA of the CDR3: TGCAGTGCTACCCCGATCTCCGGGACAGGGAAGTCAGATACGCAGTATTTT. This translates into CSATPISGTGKSDTQYF.

The chain carries TRBV11-3 and TRBJ2-1; 9 bases map to TRBD2. V shed 5 bases, J shed 4 bases, and the junction held 3 bases outside the gene matches. CDR1 and CDR2 (germline): SGHNT, YENEEA. This CDR3 contains 14 residues. The CDR3 reads CASSLSGGYNEQFF. The DNA for the CDR3 is TGTGCCAGCAGCCTTAGCGGGGGTTACAATGAGCAGTTCTTC.

The rearrangement links TRBV12-3 or TRBV12-4 to TRBJ2-2; TRBD1 aligns across 7 bases. V lost 6 bases, J lost 5 bases, and 6 bases stayed unmatched. The CDR3 covers 14 residues. The CDR3 sequence: CASSPTGSTGELFF. Written as DNA, the CDR3 is TGTGCCAGCAGCCCGACAGGGTCTACCGGGGAGCTGTTTTTT.

This clonotype was detected ten times or more. V usage is TRBV9 and J usage is TRBJ2-3, with 8 bases fitting TRBD2. Per germline, CDR1 SGDLS and CDR2 YYNGEE. V gave up 4 bases and J gave up 4 bases; unmatched junction bases: 14. This CDR3 region has 17 residues. CDR3 DNA: TGTGCCAGCAGCCAAACCCCGTCGGCGGGAGGAGCAGATACGCAGTATTTT. Protein sequence: CASSQTPSAGGADTQYF.

The rearrangement links TRBV5-8 to TRBJ1-4; no clear D. The V end lost 3 bases, the J end lost 4 bases, and 13 bases lay between the germline ends. The CDR3 spans 15 residues. Germline V gives CDR1 SGHTS, CDR2 YDEGEE. CDR3 sequence (DNA): TGTGCCAGCAGCTCCGACGGACGGTTTAATGAAAAACTGTTTTTT. This gives the protein CASSSDGRFNEKLFF.

This clonotype was seen ten or more times. V gene TRBV27 combines with J gene TRBJ1-2, with D perhaps TRBD1 (6 bases). Per the germline V gene, CDR1 is MNHEY and CDR2 is SMNVEV (reference sequence). V lost 3 bases to trimming and J lost 10 bases, with 12 bases between them. The CDR3 has 12 residues. The CDR3 reads CASSFLEGDYTF. DNA of the CDR3: TGTGCCAGCAGTTTCCTCGAGGGGGACTACACCTTC.

This clonotype was detected a few times. This chain uses TRBV7-8 with TRBJ2-3, with D possibly being TRBD2 (6 bases). Germline loops: CDR1 SGHVS, CDR2 FQNEAQ. This CDR3 contains 11 residues. The germline V and J ends were trimmed by 5 bases and 6 bases, with 6 bases remaining between them. This CDR3 is CASSRGDTQYF. DNA of the CDR3: TGTGCCAGCAGCCGGGGGGATACGCAGTATTTT. Drawing the rest from reference TRBV7-8 and TRBJ2-3, the complete variable domain is GAGVSQSPRYKVAKRGQDVALRCDPISGHVSLFWYQQALGQGPEFLTYFQNEAQLDKSGLPSDRFFAERPEGSVSTLKIQRTQQEDSAVYLCASSRGDTQYFGPGTRLTVL.

This clonotype has a count of ten or more. The gene calls are TRBV28 and TRBJ2-5, with 7 bases lining up with TRBD1. The CDR3 spans 15 residues. V gave up 3 bases and J gave up 5 bases; unmatched junction bases: 9. The germline V gene has CDR1 MDHEN and CDR2 SYDVKM. The CDR3 spells CASSLDSDRVETQYF. The CDR3 bases are TGTGCCAGCAGTTTGGACTCCGACAGGGTGGAGACCCAGTACTTC.

As concerns this clonotype: Only one base separates this from a far larger clonotype, so it likely reflects a read error. The gene calls are TRBV5-1 and TRBJ2-7; possible D gene TRBD1, 7 bases. Looked up from germline, CDR1 is SGHRS and CDR2 is YFSETQ. The germline V and J ends were trimmed by 7 bases and 7 bases, with 24 bases remaining between them. The CDR3 has 15 residues. The CDR3 sequence: CASAGQNEGYNEQYF. CDR3 in DNA: TGCGCCAGCGCGGGACAGAATGAGGGGTACAATGAGCAGTACTTC.